This TCR beta chain was sequenced for a study of T cells in tuberculosis. This sample's time point: new active TB diagnosis, blood taken before or within 7 days of starting treatment. Trimming shortened V by 2 bases and J by 6 bases, and 7 bases separated the two germline ends. There are 12 residues in the CDR3. CDR1 GTSNPN and CDR2 SVGIG come from the germline V gene (reference sequence). This table comes from immunoSEQ multiplex PCR, and its TCRdb copy is limited to in-frame clones, with some not included. In the table there are around 35,000 clones, around 90% of which are singletons. In this sample, this clone turned up once.

The TCR was taken from an adult with tuberculosis. The sequencing here drew on PBMCs, taken at tuberculosis diagnosis. The chain couples TRBV30 to TRBJ2-2; tentative D call: TRBD2 (6 bases). The CDR3 region has the DNA TGTGCCTGGAGTTCGGGGGCCGGGGAGCTGTTTTTT. Protein sequence: CAWSSGAGELFF.